These 22 T cell receptor beta chains were all obtained from the same sample, sequenced in a study of cytomegalovirus exposure and HLA in healthy donors. 13 Jbeta primers and 60 Vbeta primers were used for the PCR. Measured with immunoSEQ multiplex PCR; TCRdb has only the in-frame clones, and not every one. This sample has approximately 240,000 clones, with 82% found just once. The specimen sequenced was PBMCs. The receptors originated from a woman aged 40 to 49 in good health and CMV-seropositive.

This clone was recorded once. The chain links TRBV4-3 to TRBJ2-1; 9 bases line up with TRBD1. Per the germline V gene, CDR1 is LGHNA and CDR2 is YSLEER. After removal of 0 bases from V and 4 bases from J, the junction contained 10 bases not matched to a gene. The CDR3 runs 18 residues. Here the CDR3 DNA reads TGCGCCAGCAGCCAAGATCCCCCACAGGGGGCTAGGTACAATGAGCAGTTCTTC. As protein: CASSQDPPQGARYNEQFF.

This clone was detected only a few times. The chain couples TRBV19 to TRBJ1-2; 9 bases match TRBD1. Unmatched junction bases numbered 4, after V lost 5 bases and J lost 6 bases. CDR1 is LNHDA, CDR2 SQIVND, per germline (reference sequence). The CDR3 has 13 amino acids. CDR3 amino acids: CASSVQGADGYTF. For the CDR3, the DNA is TGTGCCAGTAGTGTACAGGGGGCGGATGGCTACACCTTC.

In regard to this clone: An end of the junction differs from the germline gene, which may be a read error. This chain uses TRBV5-6 with TRBJ1-3, with 7 nucleotides matching TRBD1. Germline lookup yields CDR1 SGHDT and CDR2 YYEEEE. This CDR3 is 12 amino acids long. CDR3 in DNA: TGTGCCAGCAGCCCTTATGCCGGGACAGCACATTTT. This sequence encodes CASSPYAGTAHF.

This chain joins TRBV4-3 and TRBJ1-2, with D tentatively TRBD1 (6 bases). The CDR3 has 13 amino acids. Trimming shortened V by 2 bases and J by 2 bases, and 6 bases separated the two germline ends. Germline CDR1 LGHNA, CDR2 YSLEER. Written as DNA, the CDR3 is TGCGCCAGCAGCCAACAGGGGAACTATGGCTACACCTTC. Translating it yields CASSQQGNYGYTF.

The chain uses TRBV10-1 and TRBJ2-7, with TRBD1 matching 7 bases. The J segment lost 0 bases and the V segment lost 6 bases, leaving 14 bases of the junction unmatched. The CDR3 has 17 amino acids. Germline V CDR1 and CDR2: WNHNN, SYGVQD (reference sequence). The DNA for the CDR3 is TGCGCCAGCAGGAACAGTCCCGGGACAGCAAGCTCCTACGAGCAGTACTTC. It yields the protein CASRNSPGTASSYEQYF.

This chain joins TRBV7-9 and TRBJ1-2; 8 nucleotides line up with TRBD1. Germline loops: CDR1 SEHNR, CDR2 FQNEAQ (reference sequence). The CDR3 is 14 amino acids. V lost 4 bases and J lost 8; bases outside the gene matches: 9. The DNA for the CDR3 is TGTGCCAGCAGCTATTTGGACAGGGAGGGCGGCTACACCTTC. Amino acid sequence: CASSYLDREGGYTF.

The rearrangement uses TRBV4-1 and TRBJ2-1, with D maybe TRBD1 (6 bases). V was cut by 5 bases and J by 8 bases, with 16 bases left in between. This CDR3 region has 14 residues. Germline CDR1 is MGHRA and CDR2 is YSYEKL. DNA for the CDR3: TGCGCCAGCAGCTTCAGGGGAGTACGCGATGAGCAGTTCTTC. Its translation: CASSFRGVRDEQFF.

The gene calls are TRBV9 and TRBJ1-2; 7 bases match TRBD1. The V gene end was trimmed by 1 base and the J gene end by 0 bases; junction bases not matched to a gene: 0. This CDR3 has 14 amino acids. CDR1 is SGDLS and CDR2 is YYNGEE in the germline V gene. This chain's CDR3 is CASSVQGANYGYTF. DNA of the CDR3: TGTGCCAGCAGCGTACAGGGGGCTAACTATGGCTACACCTTC.

About this clone itself: One junction end disagrees with the germline gene, perhaps due to a read error. This chain uses TRBV7-2 with TRBJ1-2; 8 bases align to TRBD1. Germline V gene lookup returns CDR1 SGHTA and CDR2 FQGNSA. This CDR3 comprises 14 residues. The CDR3 DNA sequence: TGTGCCAGCAGCCCTGCGGACAGGGTGAGGGGCTATACCTTC. Translation: CASSPADRVRGYTF.

V usage is TRBV4-2 and J usage is TRBJ2-7, with 7 bases matching TRBD2. Germline V gene lookup returns CDR1 LGHNA and CDR2 YNFKEQ. V shed 0 bases and J 3 bases; nucleotides not matched to a gene: 8. CDR3 length: 16 amino acids. CDR3 sequence: CASSQDLGGGFYEQYF. The DNA for the CDR3 is TGTGCCAGCAGCCAAGATTTGGGCGGGGGTTTCTACGAGCAGTACTTC.

The chain joins TRBV30 to TRBJ1-1; 7 nucleotides line up with TRBD1. The CDR3 contains 14 residues. Trimming took 1 base from V and 3 from J; bases not matched to a gene: 5. Germline V gene lookup returns CDR1 GTSNPN and CDR2 SVGIG (reference sequence). The CDR3 DNA follows: TGTGCCTGGAGTGCCACCCAGGGGGACACTGAAGCTTTCTTT. It codes for CAWSATQGDTEAFF. The whole variable domain, remainder taken from reference TRBV30 and TRBJ1-1, is SQTIHQWPATLVQPVGSPLSLECTVEGTSNPNLYWYRQAAGRGLQLLFYSVGIGQISSEVPQNLSASRPQDRQFILSSKKLLLSDSGFYLCAWSATQGDTEAFFGQGTRLTVV.

This clone was detected only a few times. The genes are TRBV4-3 and TRBJ2-1; weak D call: TRBD2 (6 bases). CDR1 is LGHNA, CDR2 YSLEER, per germline. The CDR3 is 14 amino acids. V gave up 0 bases and J gave up 10 bases, with 13 bases separating them. CDR3 region: CASSQDLAAGEQFF. The CDR3 bases are TGCGCCAGCAGCCAAGATCTGGCGGCGGGGGAGCAGTTCTTC.

The rearrangement uses TRBV2 and TRBJ1-5, with a tentative D call TRBD1 (6 bases). The CDR3 runs to 13 residues. V lost 4 bases and J 5 bases, leaving 9 bases between the germline ends. Germline V gene data show CDR1 as SNHLY and CDR2 as FYNNEI. CDR3 region: CASSVYRDQPQHF. In nucleotides, the CDR3 is TGTGCCAGCAGTGTCTACAGGGATCAGCCCCAGCATTTT. Using reference TRBV2 and TRBJ1-5 for the parts outside the CDR3, the full variable domain is EPEVTQTPSHQVTQMGQEVILRCVPISNHLYFYWYRQILGQKVEFLVSFYNNEISEKSEIFDDQFSVERPDGSNFTLKIRSTKLEDSAMYFCASSVYRDQPQHFGDGTRLSIL.

CDR3 protein: CAWSVDSRNQPQHF. CDR3 coding DNA: TGTGCCTGGAGTGTCGACAGCCGAAATCAGCCCCAGCATTTT. J is TRBJ1-5 and V is TRBV30; the D gene is possibly TRBD1 (5 bases). The CDR3 is 14 residues long. The V gene's germline CDR1 is GTSNPN and CDR2 SVGIG (reference sequence). The V and J ends lost 0 bases and 4 bases respectively, with 10 bases between them.

This chain connects TRBV13 to TRBJ1-1, with D possibly matching TRBD1 (6 bases). Germline-derived CDR1 and CDR2 are PRHDT and FYEKMQ (reference sequence). V was clipped by 5 bases and J by 10 bases, with 23 bases between them. This CDR3 has 15 amino acids. The CDR3 DNA reads TGTGCCAGCAGCCAAGGGACGACAGGTACTCGAGGAGCTTTCTTT. This translates into CASSQGTTGTRGAFF.

In its sample, this clone was seen a few times. V gene TRBV30 combines with J gene TRBJ2-2; TRBD1 aligns across 7 bases. This CDR3 region has 17 residues. Per germline, CDR1 GTSNPN and CDR2 SVGIG (reference sequence). J gave up 2 bases and V 5 bases, and 14 bases lay outside the gene matches. The CDR3 sequence: CAWGGQWFWANTGELFF. Written as DNA, the CDR3 is TGTGCCTGGGGGGGACAGTGGTTTTGGGCAAACACCGGGGAGCTGTTTTTT.

This clone was observed a handful of times. The V call is TRBV29-1, the J call TRBJ1-2, with D tentatively TRBD1 (6 bases). Deletions cut 7 bases from V and 8 bases from J, with 23 bases between. The CDR3 covers 14 residues. CDR1 SQVTM and CDR2 ANQGSEA come from the germline V gene. The CDR3 DNA sequence: TGCAGCGCAGAGAGGGCAGGGGCTTTTGGCGGCTACACCTTC. Translation: CSAERAGAFGGYTF.

The chain has TRBV6-1 and TRBJ2-7; 7 bases match TRBD1. V lost 6 bases to trimming and J lost 6 bases; unmatched junction nucleotides: 8. CDR3 size: 13 residues. CDR1 is MNHNS, CDR2 SASEGT, per germline. As DNA, the CDR3 is TGTGCCAGCAGACCCAGGGGGTTCAGCGAGCAGTACTTC. Amino acid sequence: CASRPRGFSEQYF.

The rearrangement links TRBV5-1 to TRBJ1-5; 12 bases align to TRBD1. The CDR3 runs 15 residues. Germline lookup yields CDR1 SGHRS and CDR2 YFSETQ. V gave up 5 bases and J gave up 6 bases; unmatched junction bases: 6. The CDR3 DNA is TGCGCCAGCAGTTCGGGACAGGGGGCGGGTCAGCCCCAGCATTTT. Residues: CASSSGQGAGQPQHF. The entire variable domain, with the rest obtained from reference TRBV5-1 and TRBJ1-5, is as follows: KAGVTQTPRYLIKTRGQQVTLSCSPISGHRSVSWYQQTPGQGLQFLFEYFSETQRNKGNFPGRFSGRQFSNSRSEMNVSTLELGDSALYLCASSSGQGAGQPQHFGDGTRLSIL.

V gene TRBV19 combines with J gene TRBJ1-1; 8 nucleotides match TRBD1. CDR3 length: 16 amino acids. Germline trimming cut 5 bases from V and 3 bases from J; bases unmatched to any gene: 11. CDR1 is LNHDA and CDR2 is SQIVND in the germline V gene (reference sequence). In nucleotides, the CDR3 is TGTGCCAGTAGTGACCCCCGGACAGGGAAGGACACTGAAGCTTTCTTT. This sequence encodes CASSDPRTGKDTEAFF.

The rearrangement uses TRBV4-2 and TRBJ1-5; 12 bases are a match to TRBD1. The germline V gene encodes CDR1 LGHNA and CDR2 YNFKEQ. CDR3 size: 18 residues. V was pared by 5 bases and J by 6 bases, with 14 bases of the junction left unmatched. The CDR3 nucleotides read TGTGCCAGCAGCTCGGGACAGGGGGCTGATAGGGCAATTCAGCCCCAGCATTTT. Its translation is CASSSGQGADRAIQPQHF.

About this clone: An end of the junction differs from the germline gene, which may be a read error. The V and J genes are TRBV7-9 and TRBJ1-2; D gene ambiguous. The CDR3 consists of 15 residues. Germline V gene sequence: CDR1 SEHNR, CDR2 FQNEAQ (reference sequence). The CDR3: CSSSKWGGFDYGYTF. CDR3 DNA: TGTTCCAGCAGCAAATGGGGAGGATTCGACTATGGCTACACCTTC. The entire variable domain, with the rest obtained from reference TRBV7-9 and TRBJ1-2, is as follows: DTGVSQNPRHKITKRGQNVTFRCDPISEHNRLYWYRQTLGQGPEFLTYFQNEAQLEKSRLLSDRFSAERPKGSFSTLEIQRTEQGDSAMYLCSSSKWGGFDYGYTFGSGTRLTVV.